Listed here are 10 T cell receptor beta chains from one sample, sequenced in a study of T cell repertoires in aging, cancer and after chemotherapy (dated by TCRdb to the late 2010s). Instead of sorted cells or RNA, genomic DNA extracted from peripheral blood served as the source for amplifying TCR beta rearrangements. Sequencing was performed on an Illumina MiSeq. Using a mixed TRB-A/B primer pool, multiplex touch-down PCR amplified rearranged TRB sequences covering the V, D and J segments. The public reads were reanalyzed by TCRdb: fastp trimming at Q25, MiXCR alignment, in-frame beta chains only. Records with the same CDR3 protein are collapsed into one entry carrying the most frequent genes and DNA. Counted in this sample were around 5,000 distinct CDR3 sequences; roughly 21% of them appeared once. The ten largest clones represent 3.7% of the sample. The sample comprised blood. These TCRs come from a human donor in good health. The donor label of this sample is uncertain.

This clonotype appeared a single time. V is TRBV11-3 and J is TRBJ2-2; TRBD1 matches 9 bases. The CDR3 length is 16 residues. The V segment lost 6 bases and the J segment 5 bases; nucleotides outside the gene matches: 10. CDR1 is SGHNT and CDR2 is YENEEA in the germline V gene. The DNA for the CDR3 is TGTGCCAGCAGTCCAAGGACAGGGGCCGGGACCGGGGAGCTGTTTTTT. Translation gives CASSPRTGAGTGELFF. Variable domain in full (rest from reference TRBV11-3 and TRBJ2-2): EAGVVQSPRYKIIEKKQPVAFWCNPISGHNTLYWYLQNLGQGPELLIRYENEEAVDDSQLPKDRFSAERLKGVDSTLKIQPAELGDSAVYLCASSPRTGAGTGELFFGEGSRLTVL.

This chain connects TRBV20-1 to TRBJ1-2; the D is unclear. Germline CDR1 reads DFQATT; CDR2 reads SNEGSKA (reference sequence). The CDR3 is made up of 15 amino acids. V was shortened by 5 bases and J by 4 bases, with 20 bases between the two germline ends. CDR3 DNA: TGCAGTGCTCGCCCTCCAGGTTGGGGAACCTATGGCTACACCTTC. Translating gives CSARPPGWGTYGYTF.

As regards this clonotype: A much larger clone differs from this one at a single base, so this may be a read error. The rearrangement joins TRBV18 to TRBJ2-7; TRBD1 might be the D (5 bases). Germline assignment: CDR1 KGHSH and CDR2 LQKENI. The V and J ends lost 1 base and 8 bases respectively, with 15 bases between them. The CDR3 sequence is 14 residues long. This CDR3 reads CASSPLQTEYKQYF. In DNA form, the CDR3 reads TGTGCCAGCTCACCACTACAGACAGAGTACAAGCAGTACTTC.

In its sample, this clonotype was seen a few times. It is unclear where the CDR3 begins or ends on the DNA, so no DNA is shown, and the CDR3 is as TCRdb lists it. The CDR3 loop is CISVSEAHSDSLNTEAFF. V and J are TRBV7-5 and TRBJ1-1; the table's D call TRBD1 went unverified against the DNA. TRBV7-5 is listed as a pseudogene. The CDR3 is 18 residues long, ends included.

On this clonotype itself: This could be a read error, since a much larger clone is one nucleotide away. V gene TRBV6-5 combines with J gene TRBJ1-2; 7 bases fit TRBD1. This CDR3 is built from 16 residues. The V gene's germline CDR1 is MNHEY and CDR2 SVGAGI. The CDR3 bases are TGTGTCAGCAGTTACTCCCGGACAGGTGGATCTTATGGCTACACCTTC. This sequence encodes CVSSYSRTGGSYGYTF.

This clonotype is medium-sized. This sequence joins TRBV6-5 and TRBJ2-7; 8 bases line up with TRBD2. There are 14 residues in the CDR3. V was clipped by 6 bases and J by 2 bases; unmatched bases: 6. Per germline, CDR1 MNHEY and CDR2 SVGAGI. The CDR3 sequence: CASRVREVPYEQYF. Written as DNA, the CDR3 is TGTGCCAGCAGGGTGCGGGAGGTCCCCTACGAGCAGTACTTC.

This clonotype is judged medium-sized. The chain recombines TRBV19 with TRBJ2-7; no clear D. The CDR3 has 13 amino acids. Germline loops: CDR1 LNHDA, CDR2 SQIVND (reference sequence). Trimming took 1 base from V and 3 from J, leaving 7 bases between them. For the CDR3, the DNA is TGTGCCAGTAGTATAGTCCTGGACTACGAGCAGTACTTC. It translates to CASSIVLDYEQYF.

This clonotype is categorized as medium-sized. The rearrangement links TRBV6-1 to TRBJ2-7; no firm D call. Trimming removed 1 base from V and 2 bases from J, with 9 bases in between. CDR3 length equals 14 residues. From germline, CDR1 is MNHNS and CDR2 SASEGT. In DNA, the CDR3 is TGTGCCAGCAGTGAAGAGGGTCCAACCTACGAGCAGTACTTC. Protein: CASSEEGPTYEQYF.

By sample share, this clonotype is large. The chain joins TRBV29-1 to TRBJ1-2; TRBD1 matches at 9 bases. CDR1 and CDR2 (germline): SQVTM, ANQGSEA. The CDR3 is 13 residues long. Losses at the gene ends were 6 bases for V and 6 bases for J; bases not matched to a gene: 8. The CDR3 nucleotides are TGCAGCGTCGGGACAGGGCAAGGAGATGGCTACACCTTC. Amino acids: CSVGTGQGDGYTF.

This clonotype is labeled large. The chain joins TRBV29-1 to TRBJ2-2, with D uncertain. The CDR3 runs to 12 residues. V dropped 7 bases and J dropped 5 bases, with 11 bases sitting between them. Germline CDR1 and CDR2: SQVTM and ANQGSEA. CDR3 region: CSAPSQTGELFF. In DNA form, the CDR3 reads TGCAGCGCTCCCTCCCAAACCGGGGAGCTGTTTTTT.